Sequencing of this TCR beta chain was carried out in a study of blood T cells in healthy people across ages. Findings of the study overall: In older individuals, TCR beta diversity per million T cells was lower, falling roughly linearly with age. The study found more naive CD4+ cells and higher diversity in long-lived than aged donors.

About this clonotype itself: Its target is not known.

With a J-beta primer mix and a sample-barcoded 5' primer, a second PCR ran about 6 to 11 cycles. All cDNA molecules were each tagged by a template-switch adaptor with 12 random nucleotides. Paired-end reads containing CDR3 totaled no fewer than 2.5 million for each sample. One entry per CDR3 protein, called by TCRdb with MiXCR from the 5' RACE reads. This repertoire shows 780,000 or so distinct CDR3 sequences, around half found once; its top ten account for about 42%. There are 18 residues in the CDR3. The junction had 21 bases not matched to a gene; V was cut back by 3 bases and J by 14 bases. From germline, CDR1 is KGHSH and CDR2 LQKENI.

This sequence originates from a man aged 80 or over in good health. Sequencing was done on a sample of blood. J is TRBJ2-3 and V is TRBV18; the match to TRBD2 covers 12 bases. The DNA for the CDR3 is TGTGCCAGCTCACCGTTACGACTAGCGGGAGAAGGGGGAAGATACGCGTATTTT. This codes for CASSPLRLAGEGGRYAYF.